What follows are 30 T cell receptor beta chains derived from one specimen sequenced in a study of OX40 agonist ivuxolimab in advanced cancers. Library method: the immunoSEQ multiplex PCR assay. The table was pulled from immuneACCESS by TCRdb, which kept in-frame rearrangements only. Such tables lose some clones; where checked, under half of the loss comes from unresolved V genes, and the rest has no known cause. This sample lists around 17,000 clones; approximately 92% were detected once. 5.5% to 7.5% of the sample goes to the ten largest clones. The specimen comprised CD4+ or CD8+ T cells sorted from blood, sampled in a trial of the OX40 agonist ivuxolimab. Source of these receptors: an adult with an advanced solid tumor such as melanoma, head and neck, liver or kidney cancer.

The chain carries TRBV7-9 and TRBJ2-1; TRBD2 matches 12 bases. V was clipped by 5 bases and J by 2 bases; unmatched bases: 7. The CDR3 runs 17 residues. The germline gives CDR1 SEHNR, CDR2 FQNEAQ (reference sequence). CDR3: CASSPPGLAGPYNEQFF. CDR3 DNA sequence: TGTGCCAGCAGCCCCCCCGGACTAGCGGGACCCTACAATGAGCAGTTCTTC.

The rearrangement uses TRBV28 and TRBJ2-3; D is possibly TRBD1 (6 bases). With 4 bases removed from V and 4 bases from J, the gap between germline ends came to 15 bases. CDR1 and CDR2 (germline): MDHEN, SYDVKM. This CDR3 is built from 15 residues. The CDR3 DNA reads TGTGCCAGCAGTTGGACAGCGGTCCCCCCAGATACGCAGTATTTT. Its translation is CASSWTAVPPDTQYF.

This chain connects TRBV19 to TRBJ2-2; tentative D call: TRBD1 (6 bases). The CDR3 has 13 residues. Trimming pared 7 bases from V and 7 bases from J, leaving 13 bases between. CDR1 and CDR2 from the germline V gene are LNHDA and SQIVND (reference sequence). The DNA of the CDR3 is TGTGCCAGTACCAGGGGCGTTATCGGGGAGCTGTTTTTT. Its protein is CASTRGVIGELFF.

The V call is TRBV9, the J call TRBJ1-2; D might be TRBD1 (5 bases). The CDR3 has 16 residues. Germline V lookup: CDR1 SGDLS, CDR2 YYNGEE. V was clipped by 0 bases and J by 6 bases, with 18 bases between them. CDR3 residues: CASSVAVGVTYDGYTF. CDR3 sequence (DNA): TGTGCCAGCAGCGTAGCCGTAGGGGTTACCTATGATGGCTACACCTTC.

The V gene is TRBV19, the J gene TRBJ2-7, with D perhaps TRBD1 (5 bases). The CDR3 has 13 amino acids. Germline V gives CDR1 LNHDA, CDR2 SQIVND (reference sequence). The V end lost 6 bases, the J end lost 3 bases, and 12 bases lay between the germline ends. As DNA, the CDR3 is TGTGCCAGTAGCCCCCAGGGTTTCTACGAGCAGTACTTC. Encoded protein: CASSPQGFYEQYF.

The chain recombines TRBV5-4 with TRBJ2-2; D possibly corresponds to TRBD2 (5 bases). Germline CDR1 reads SGHNT; CDR2 reads YYREEE (reference sequence). Between the trimmed V and J ends, which lost 4 bases and 3 bases, there was a span of 16 bases. The CDR3 is 16 amino acids. The CDR3 region has the DNA TGTGCCAGCAGCGGCCGGGATGGTGGGGACACCGGGGAGCTGTTTTTT. It specifies CASSGRDGGDTGELFF.

The chain couples TRBV13 to TRBJ2-4, with 10 bases matching TRBD2. The CDR3 has 15 amino acids. The V segment lost 2 bases and the J segment 6 bases; nucleotides outside the gene matches: 4. Germline-derived CDR1 and CDR2 are PRHDT and FYEKMQ (reference sequence). DNA of the CDR3: TGTGCCAGCAGCTTAAGGGCTAGCGGGGGAAACATTCAGTACTTC. Protein product: CASSLRASGGNIQYF.

This clone was seen more than once but under ten times. The genes are TRBV11-2 and TRBJ1-5; D is unclear. The length of the CDR3 is 15 residues. V lost 0 bases to trimming and J lost 1 base, with 7 bases between them. Germline CDR1 is SGHAT and CDR2 is FQNNGV. CDR3 bases: TGTGCCAGCAGCTTAGATCCTGTGAGCAATCAGCCCCAGCATTTT. Translated, it gives CASSLDPVSNQPQHF.

A single count supports this clone. The rearrangement links TRBV28 to TRBJ1-5; D is perhaps TRBD1 (6 bases). CDR3 length equals 14 residues. The V and J ends lost 5 bases and 4 bases respectively, with 12 bases between them. The germline V gene has CDR1 MDHEN and CDR2 SYDVKM. Written as DNA, the CDR3 is TGTGCCAGCAGTCCGGACAGTTTTAATCAGCCCCAGCATTTT. Its translation: CASSPDSFNQPQHF.

This chain uses TRBV29-1 with TRBJ2-7, with D perhaps matching TRBD1 (6 bases). CDR3 length equals 13 residues. Germline CDR1 SQVTM, CDR2 ANQGSEA. The V gene lost 4 bases and the J gene lost 4 bases, with 14 bases spanning the gap. CDR3 sequence reads: CSVVRDRPYEQYF. The CDR3 coding sequence is TGCAGCGTTGTCAGAGACAGGCCTTACGAGCAGTACTTC.

This sequence joins TRBV15 and TRBJ1-2; D is ambiguous. Germline assignment: CDR1 LNHNV and CDR2 YYDKDF (reference sequence). The CDR3 has 15 amino acids. V lost 0 bases, J lost 7 bases, and 15 bases lay in between. The CDR3 bases are TGTGCCACCAGCAGAGATCGGTCAGGTGGATCTGGCTACACCTTC. It yields the protein CATSRDRSGGSGYTF.

The V and J genes are TRBV6-4 and TRBJ2-1; 9 bases map to TRBD1. The CDR3 has 14 residues. J lost 9 bases, V lost 2 bases, and 5 bases had no gene match. The V gene's germline CDR1 is MRHNA and CDR2 SNTAGT. In DNA form, the CDR3 reads TGTGCCAGCAGTGACCGAGACAGGGGGGTTGAGCAGTTCTTC. Its protein is CASSDRDRGVEQFF.

V usage is TRBV6-1 and J usage is TRBJ2-7; TRBD1 aligns across 8 bases. The V gene's germline CDR1 is MNHNS and CDR2 SASEGT. The J segment lost 2 bases and the V segment lost 4 bases, leaving 10 bases of the junction unmatched. The CDR3 runs 16 residues. The CDR3 protein is CASSVDRGITPYEQYF. The CDR3 nucleotides are TGTGCCAGCAGTGTCGACAGGGGCATTACCCCCTACGAGCAGTACTTC.

This clone was picked up a small number of times. V usage is TRBV10-1 and J usage is TRBJ2-5; the D is unclear. The V end lost 7 bases, the J end lost 4 bases, and 10 bases lay between the germline ends. This CDR3 comprises 12 residues. CDR1 is WNHNN and CDR2 is SYGVQD in the germline V gene (reference sequence). The CDR3 region is CASTSTGETQYF. The CDR3 DNA follows: TGCGCCAGCACCTCAACCGGAGAGACCCAGTACTTC.

The chain carries TRBV29-1 and TRBJ1-1, with D possibly matching TRBD1 (6 bases). V was clipped by 5 bases and J by 2 bases, with 15 bases between them. CDR1 and CDR2 from the germline V gene are SQVTM and ANQGSEA. The CDR3 is made up of 14 amino acids. CDR3 bases: TGCAGCGTTCTAATAGGGGGGGTTAACACTGAAGCTTTCTTT. Its translation is CSVLIGGVNTEAFF.

This chain connects TRBV2 to TRBJ2-1; TRBD2 is a possible D gene (5 bases). The V end was cut by 4 bases, the J end by 7 bases, with 23 bases between. This CDR3 is built from 17 residues. Germline CDR1 reads SNHLY; CDR2 reads FYNNEI. The CDR3 is CASSGFSLALPRNEQFF. CDR3 bases: TGTGCCAGCAGTGGGTTCTCCCTAGCCCTGCCCCGTAATGAGCAGTTCTTC.

The genes are TRBV6-1 and TRBJ1-1, with a tentative D call TRBD1 (5 bases). There are 14 residues in the CDR3. The V end lost 4 bases, the J end lost 2 bases, and 11 bases lay between the germline ends. Germline V CDR1 and CDR2: MNHNS, SASEGT. CDR3 loop: CASSGGKVNTEAFF. The DNA of the CDR3 is TGTGCCAGCAGTGGGGGCAAAGTCAACACTGAAGCTTTCTTT.

The CDR3 is CASSDTGSTNQPQHF. DNA for the CDR3: TGTGCCAGCAGTGACACGGGTTCTACCAATCAGCCCCAGCATTTT. The V and J genes are TRBV6-4 and TRBJ1-5, with D unresolved. Trimming left V 2 bases short and J 3 bases short, with 11 bases between. The CDR3 spans 15 residues. Looked up from germline, CDR1 is MRHNA and CDR2 is SNTAGT.

The count of this clone is one. The chain carries TRBV28 and TRBJ2-1, with 10 nucleotides matching TRBD2. V lost 5 bases to trimming and J lost 6 bases; unmatched junction nucleotides: 4. CDR1 is MDHEN, CDR2 SYDVKM, per germline. CDR3 length: 14 residues. The CDR3 bases are TGTGCCAGCAGTATTAGCGGGGGGCCCAATGAGCAGTTCTTC. As protein: CASSISGGPNEQFF.

This chain uses TRBV28 with TRBJ2-3; TRBD2 agrees at 8 bases. The germline V gene has CDR1 MDHEN and CDR2 SYDVKM. This CDR3 comprises 14 residues. V lost 4 bases, J lost 3 bases, and 3 bases stayed unmatched. CDR3 sequence reads: CASSYGGVTDTQYF. In DNA, the CDR3 is TGTGCCAGCAGTTACGGGGGGGTGACAGATACGCAGTATTTT.

The chain joins TRBV5-1 to TRBJ2-2; 11 nucleotides align to TRBD1. The CDR3 extends over 16 amino acids. Germline-derived CDR1 and CDR2 are SGHRS and YFSETQ. V shed 7 bases, J shed 4 bases, and the junction held 9 bases outside the gene matches. CDR3 nucleotide sequence: TGCGCCAGCGGGTTGTCCGGGACAGGGGGCACCGGGGAGCTGTTTTTT. It specifies CASGLSGTGGTGELFF.

The rearrangement joins TRBV28 to TRBJ2-7, with TRBD2 matching 7 bases. The V and J ends lost 7 bases and 3 bases, in that order; junction bases with no gene match: 9. Germline V gene data show CDR1 as MDHEN and CDR2 as SYDVKM. This CDR3 comprises 14 residues. In DNA form, the CDR3 reads TGTGCCAGCACCCAGAGGGGAGGGAACTACGAGCAGTACTTC. Translating it yields CASTQRGGNYEQYF. The whole variable domain, remainder taken from reference TRBV28 and TRBJ2-7, is DVKVTQSSRYLVKRTGEKVFLECVQDMDHENMFWYRQDPGLGLRLIYFSYDVKMKEKGDIPEGYSVSREKKERFSLILESASTNQTSMYLCASTQRGGNYEQYFGPGTRLTVT.

The chain employs TRBV19 and TRBJ2-7; TRBD1 matches 7 bases. The CDR3 covers 16 residues. V lost 3 bases, J lost 3 bases, and 11 bases stayed unmatched. Germline assignment: CDR1 LNHDA and CDR2 SQIVND (reference sequence). Here the CDR3 DNA reads TGTGCCAGTAGTATGAGGGGTCCCGGGACAGTCTACGAGCAGTACTTC. As protein: CASSMRGPGTVYEQYF.

This chain joins TRBV11-2 and TRBJ2-5; D is undetermined. The CDR3 contains 14 residues. CDR1 SGHAT and CDR2 FQNNGV come from the germline V gene. V gave up 1 base and J gave up 5 bases, with 11 bases separating them. In DNA form, the CDR3 reads TGTGCCAGCAGCTTAGGCAATAGCATTGAGACCCAGTACTTC. Amino acid sequence: CASSLGNSIETQYF.

The V gene is TRBV15, the J gene TRBJ2-5; 9 bases are shared with TRBD2. The V segment lost 0 bases and the J segment 4 bases; nucleotides outside the gene matches: 9. The CDR3 has 17 amino acids. Germline lookup yields CDR1 LNHNV and CDR2 YYDKDF (reference sequence). The CDR3 coding sequence is TGTGCCACCAGCAGAGATTCAACGCGGGAGGGCCGAGAGACCCAGTACTTC. Encoded protein: CATSRDSTREGRETQYF.

The chain combines TRBV5-1 with TRBJ2-7; TRBD1 matches 7 bases. Per the germline V gene, CDR1 is SGHRS and CDR2 is YFSETQ. The CDR3 contains 13 residues. Trimming cost V 0 bases and J 7 bases; bases outside gene matches: 4. The CDR3 here is CASSLDGQAEQYF. CDR3 coding DNA: TGCGCCAGCAGCTTGGACGGACAGGCGGAGCAGTACTTC.

This chain links TRBV2 with TRBJ1-1; D gene uncertain. Per the germline V gene, CDR1 is SNHLY and CDR2 is FYNNEI. The CDR3 runs to 16 residues. V lost 7 bases and J lost 2, with 20 bases in between. CDR3 region: CASTLPLTETNTEAFF. The CDR3 bases are TGTGCCAGCACTCTTCCGCTTACAGAGACTAACACTGAAGCTTTCTTT.

The chain's CDR3 is CASSILTGVMNTEAFF. DNA of the CDR3: TGTGCCAGTAGTATATTGACAGGCGTGATGAACACTGAAGCTTTCTTT. This sequence joins TRBV19 and TRBJ1-1; D possibly corresponds to TRBD1 (6 bases). The CDR3 totals 16 residues. Germline CDR1 LNHDA, CDR2 SQIVND (reference sequence). The V and J ends lost 2 bases and 0 bases respectively, with 13 bases between them.

This sequence joins TRBV28 and TRBJ1-2; D is ambiguous. V was cut by 7 bases and J by 3 bases, with 12 bases left in between. The CDR3 totals 13 residues. Per germline, CDR1 MDHEN and CDR2 SYDVKM. The CDR3 reads CASTQVSYYGYTF. The CDR3 coding sequence is TGTGCCAGCACCCAAGTTTCCTACTATGGCTACACCTTC.

The chain has TRBV27 and TRBJ2-7, with 11 bases identical to TRBD1. This CDR3 region has 17 residues. The junction had 8 bases not matched to a gene; V was cut back by 0 bases and J by 4 bases. Germline V gives CDR1 MNHEY, CDR2 SMNVEV (reference sequence). The CDR3 is CASSLSKRTGGGYEQYF. In DNA, the CDR3 is TGTGCCAGCAGTTTATCGAAGAGGACAGGGGGCGGGTACGAGCAGTACTTC.